This T cell receptor beta chain was retrieved from a study of shared clonotypes between healthy human individuals. The study, taken as a whole, reports: A handful of donors showed sharing of about 4.6% of naive CD4 clonotypes.

This clone has a single count. The antigen is not known. The data were produced by immunoSEQ multiplex PCR, yet TCRdb's version contains in-frame clones alone and is incomplete. The sample has under 2,500,000 clones; nearly 97% are singletons. This CDR3 is built from 13 residues. V was shortened by 3 bases and J by 4 bases, with 9 bases between the two germline ends. Looked up from germline, CDR1 is LNHDA and CDR2 is SQIVND (reference sequence). The rearrangement links TRBV19 to TRBJ1-1, with a tentative D call TRBD1 (5 bases). Sequencing was done on a sample of naive CD4+ T cells sorted from blood. Subset specified: CD45RA+ positively selected. This TCR came from a man between 18 and 35 years old in good health. CDR3 DNA sequence: TGTGCCAGTAGTATTGAGGGGAGCACTGAAGCTTTCTTT. Translating gives CASSIEGSTEAFF.